Sequencing of this TCR beta chain was carried out in a study of blood T cell repertoires in COVID-19. About the study: Nucleic acid was either cDNA or gDNA, and it came from T cells, B-cell-depleted T cells, or PBMCs.

Authors' processing steps: Nucleated cell number was recorded as an estimate derived from reference gene primer amplification. Libraries were prepared by immunoSEQ multiplex PCR; TCRdb keeps only in-frame clonotypes and omits some of them. V and J calls and clone size follow that table, whereas D and trimming were derived from the DNA. The repertoire holds 150,000 to 200,000 clones, with more than 75% as singletons. V was pared by 0 bases and J by 2 bases, with 9 bases between. This CDR3 has 15 residues. Germline V gene lookup returns CDR1 LGHDT and CDR2 YNNKEL (reference sequence). The chain has TRBV3-1 (or the pseudogene TRBV3-2) and TRBJ2-3; D gene ambiguous. The sequenced material came from peripheral blood. The receptor was isolated from a woman over 75 with COVID-19, enrolled during active disease. This chain's CDR3 is CASSQDLTDTDTQYF. CDR3 nucleotides: TGTGCCAGCAGCCAAGACCTCACAGACACAGATACGCAGTATTTT.